This T cell receptor (beta chain) was observed in a study of a mutant IDH1 vaccine in newly diagnosed glioma. Study-wide context: Eight vaccine doses were administered to patients at weeks 1, 3, 5, 7, 11, 15, 19 and 23. Vaccinations were initiated 4-6 weeks following radiotherapy alone, or were given together with temozolomide cycles. Treated patients comprised approximately 62% males and around 38% females, mean age approximately 37 years. Patients' prior therapy spanned radiotherapy, temozolomide, or both; most underwent both.

The CDR3 contains 15 residues. V was pared by 3 bases and J by 3 bases, with 11 bases between. Looked up from germline, CDR1 is SGHTA and CDR2 is FQGNSA. A remark on this clone: Its antigen is not identified.

Assay: immunoSEQ multiplex PCR; the TCRdb copy retains only in-frame clones and omits some. This table holds about 36,000 clones, roughly 81% found once. The time point was: week 5, during vaccination. Vaccination comprised doses that each held 300 ug of mutant IDH1 20-mer peptide, plus topical imiquimod. This receptor was taken from a man between 45 and 60 years old with glioma. The sequences come from PBMCs, collected from a glioma patient whose treatment included an IDH1 peptide vaccine. V gene TRBV7-2 combines with J gene TRBJ2-2; D may match TRBD1 or TRBD2 (6 bases each). CDR3 residues: CASSFGGLDTGELFF. Written as DNA, the CDR3 is TGTGCCAGCAGCTTTGGGGGGCTCGACACCGGGGAGCTGTTTTTT.